One and the same sample provided the 20 T cell receptor beta chains below, sequenced in a study of T cells in Graves' hyperthyroidism and ophthalmopathy (dated by TCRdb to the late 2010s). Preparation of the library involved multiplex PCR. The instrument was an Illumina HiSeq 2000. Amplification of TCR beta CDR3 regions was carried out from RNA transcripts. For the first round of RT-PCR on the TCR CDR3, the HTBI primer set was used together with the Qiagen OneStep RT-PCR kit. TCRdb reprocessed the public reads (quality trimming at Q25 with fastp, clone calling with MiXCR) and kept in-frame beta chains. Every CDR3 protein is listed once, alongside the most common genes and DNA of its rows. The sample profile shows under 450,000 distinct CDR3 sequences; around 16% of them were found once. Jointly, the top ten make up roughly 7.4% of the sample. Sequenced: blood. These receptors came from a woman aged 18-29 years with Graves' hyperthyroidism.

This clonotype was seen a single time. V gene TRBV15 combines with J gene TRBJ2-5; TRBD1 matches 8 bases. V was clipped by 1 base and J by 4 bases; unmatched bases: 8. CDR1 and CDR2 (germline): LNHNV, YYDKDF (reference sequence). CDR3 size: 16 residues. The CDR3 nucleotides are TGTGCCACCAGCAGAGGTAGTCAGGGGGCAGGAGAGACCCAGTACTTC. This encodes CATSRGSQGAGETQYF.

The chain recombines TRBV7-2 with TRBJ1-1; the D is unclear. V was trimmed by 8 bases and J by 4 bases, leaving 17 bases between them. Germline loops: CDR1 SGHTA, CDR2 FQGNSA. The CDR3 totals 14 residues. CDR3 DNA sequence: TGTGCCAGCCGCATAGGGTGGACCTTCACTGAAGCTTTCTTT. This gives the protein CASRIGWTFTEAFF.

There are many counts of this clonotype. The V and J genes are TRBV5-5 and TRBJ1-1; the match to TRBD1 covers 8 bases. Germline CDR1 is SGHKS and CDR2 is YYEKEE (reference sequence). The CDR3 has 13 amino acids. With V trimmed by 4 bases and J by 4 bases, 3 bases remained unmatched. The DNA for the CDR3 is TGTGCCAGCAGCCAGGACAGGGCCACTGAAGCTTTCTTT. This sequence encodes CASSQDRATEAFF. The full variable domain, in which reference TRBV5-5 and TRBJ1-1 provide the parts outside the CDR3, is DAGVTQSPTHLIKTRGQQVTLRCSPISGHKSVSWYQQVLGQGPQFIFQYYEKEERGRGNFPDRFSARQFPNYSSELNVNALLLGDSALYLCASSQDRATEAFFGQGTRLTVV.

This clonotype came up many times. The chain is built from TRBV3-1 and TRBJ2-7; 8 bases match TRBD2. After removal of 4 bases from V and 3 bases from J, the junction contained 5 bases not matched to a gene. The CDR3 spans 14 residues. CDR1 is LGHDT, CDR2 YNNKEL, per germline (reference sequence). The CDR3: CASSLRLASYEQYF. The DNA for the CDR3 is TGTGCCAGCAGCCTACGACTAGCGAGCTACGAGCAGTACTTC.

This clonotype has a handful of counts. The V gene is TRBV20-1, the J gene TRBJ1-4; 10 nucleotides agree with TRBD1. The germline V gene encodes CDR1 DFQATT and CDR2 SNEGSKA (reference sequence). With V trimmed by 6 bases and J by 6 bases, 4 bases remained unmatched. The CDR3 contains 13 residues. CDR3 bases: TGCAGTGCCGTGACAGGGGGCCATGAAAAACTGTTTTTT. This encodes CSAVTGGHEKLFF.

The chain combines TRBV30 with TRBJ1-2; possibly TRBD1 for D (5 bases). The CDR3 has 14 residues. Germline assignment: CDR1 GTSNPN and CDR2 SVGIG (reference sequence). V lost 3 bases and J 10 bases, leaving 21 bases between the germline ends. Here the CDR3 DNA reads TGTGCCTGGAGGGTATACGGGGACCTATCGGACTACACCTTC. This codes for CAWRVYGDLSDYTF.

Concerning this clonotype: Relative to the germline gene, one junction end is altered; a read error may explain this. The chain has TRBV28 and TRBJ2-5; 9 bases match TRBD2. The CDR3 is 13 residues long. CDR1 MDHEN and CDR2 SYDVKM come from the germline V gene. The CDR3 nucleotides read TGTGCCGGCAGACGGACTAGCGTAGGGACCCAGTACTTC. Its translation: CAGRRTSVGTQYF. The full variable domain, rest sourced from reference TRBV28 and TRBJ2-5, is DVKVTQSSRYLVKRTGEKVFLECVQDMDHENMFWYRQDPGLGLRLIYFSYDVKMKEKGDIPEGYSVSREKKERFSLILESASTNQTSMYLCAGRRTSVGTQYFGPGTRLLVL.

This clonotype was counted between two and nine times. V is TRBV20-1 and J is TRBJ2-5; 10 bases are shared with TRBD1. Germline lookup yields CDR1 DFQATT and CDR2 SNEGSKA (reference sequence). The V segment lost 6 bases and the J segment 0 bases; nucleotides outside the gene matches: 7. This CDR3 contains 15 residues. CDR3 protein: CSASRGQGYQETQYF. The CDR3 nucleotides read TGCAGTGCCAGTCGGGGACAGGGGTACCAAGAGACCCAGTACTTC.

This clonotype has at least ten counts. The chain recombines TRBV20-1 with TRBJ2-7; D perhaps matches TRBD2 (7 bases). V was clipped by 6 bases and J by 2 bases, with 17 bases between them. Germline V gives CDR1 DFQATT, CDR2 SNEGSKA (reference sequence). The CDR3 is 14 amino acids. The CDR3: CSARDSGDTYEQYF. In nucleotides, the CDR3 is TGCAGTGCCCGAGACAGCGGGGACACCTACGAGCAGTACTTC.

The gene calls are TRBV5-1 and TRBJ1-3; no definite D call. V gave up 1 base and J gave up 2 bases, with 13 bases separating them. Germline CDR1 reads SGHRS; CDR2 reads YFSETQ. The CDR3 is 16 amino acids. CDR3 coding DNA: TGCGCCAGCAGCTTGTATCCGGGCCTCACTGGAAACACCATATATTTT. This codes for CASSLYPGLTGNTIYF.

In its sample, this clonotype was seen many times. The genes are TRBV2 and TRBJ1-3, with 9 nucleotides matching TRBD1. Germline V gene data show CDR1 as SNHLY and CDR2 as FYNNEI. CDR3 size: 14 residues. V lost 8 bases and J lost 4; bases outside the gene matches: 6. Written as DNA, the CDR3 is TGTGCCAGCGACAGGGGGGTCCGAGGAAACACCATATATTTT. This translates into CASDRGVRGNTIYF.

The chain recombines TRBV12-3 or TRBV12-4 with TRBJ1-2; D gene ambiguous. CDR3 length equals 15 residues. Trimming removed 5 bases from V and 3 bases from J, with 16 bases in between. The CDR3 sequence is CASSLLGRTDYGYTF. CDR3 nucleotide sequence: TGTGCCAGCAGTCTACTCGGACGAACGGACTATGGCTACACCTTC.

This clonotype was detected a few times. The CDR3 is CASSATGVLYGYTF. CDR3 bases: TGTGCCAGCAGCGCTACAGGGGTCCTCTATGGCTACACCTTC. The chain combines TRBV4-2 with TRBJ1-2; TRBD1 matches at 7 bases. The ends lost 5 bases at V and 4 bases at J; junction bases unmatched: 7. Germline CDR1 LGHNA, CDR2 YNFKEQ. This CDR3 has 14 residues.

Many counts were recorded for this clonotype. Germline is not matched at one junction end, which may reflect a read error. The V and J genes are TRBV11-2 and TRBJ2-5; the D gene could be TRBD1 or TRBD2 (5 bases each). This CDR3 has 14 amino acids. The germline gives CDR1 SGHAT, CDR2 FQNNGV. CDR3 region: CASSLGGRQGTQYF. The CDR3 bases are TGTGCCAGCAGCTTAGGGGGGAGACAAGGGACCCAGTACTTC.

This clonotype was seen repeatedly, ten times or more. The genes are TRBV4-1 and TRBJ2-7; unclear D gene. The V gene's germline CDR1 is MGHRA and CDR2 YSYEKL. V was clipped by 0 bases and J by 4 bases, with 13 bases between them. The CDR3 is 15 residues long. CDR3 bases: TGCGCCAGCAGCCAAGAGGTTTCGGAGTTTTACGAGCAGTACTTC. Translated, it gives CASSQEVSEFYEQYF.

This clonotype was recorded at least ten times. The V call is TRBV5-1, the J call TRBJ2-3; 9 bases align to TRBD2. V was clipped by 2 bases and J by 8 bases; unmatched bases: 9. CDR3 size: 15 residues. The germline gives CDR1 SGHRS, CDR2 YFSETQ. CDR3: CASSLTAGGPSTQYF. The CDR3, as DNA: TGCGCCAGCAGCTTAACGGCGGGGGGGCCTTCTACGCAGTATTTT.

Many counts were recorded for this clonotype. The J gene is TRBJ1-6, the V gene TRBV5-8; a weak D match, TRBD1 (6 bases). Germline values: CDR1 SGHTS, CDR2 YDEGEE. CDR3 length: 15 residues. The V and J ends lost 5 bases and 5 bases respectively, with 14 bases between them. The CDR3 sequence is CASRSDRKNNSPLHF. CDR3 DNA: TGTGCCAGCAGATCCGACAGGAAGAATAATTCACCCCTCCACTTT.

The rearrangement links TRBV12-3 or TRBV12-4 to TRBJ2-1, with 8 bases aligning to TRBD2. J lost 1 base, V lost 5 bases, and 7 bases had no gene match. This CDR3 is 16 amino acids long. The CDR3 sequence is CASSPPGLVSYNEQFF. The CDR3 region has the DNA TGTGCCAGCAGTCCCCCGGGACTAGTATCCTACAATGAGCAGTTCTTC.

This clonotype was detected many times. V usage is TRBV7-9 and J usage is TRBJ2-1; 11 bases are a match to TRBD2. The length of the CDR3 is 18 residues. Germline V gene data show CDR1 as SEHNR and CDR2 as FQNEAQ (reference sequence). Trimming cost V 1 base and J 1 base; bases outside gene matches: 6. The DNA of the CDR3 is TGTGCCAGCAGCTTAGAACTAGCGGGGGCCGATTCCTACAATGAGCAGTTCTTC. Protein: CASSLELAGADSYNEQFF.

At least ten counts were recorded for this clonotype. V usage is TRBV10-3 and J usage is TRBJ2-5; TRBD1 aligns across 10 bases. CDR3 length equals 13 residues. V lost 8 bases, J lost 1 base, and 1 base stayed unmatched. The germline V gene encodes CDR1 ENHRY and CDR2 SYGVKD. This CDR3 reads CAIGTGAQETQYF. CDR3 in DNA: TGTGCCATCGGGACAGGGGCCCAAGAGACCCAGTACTTC.